The T cell receptor (beta chain) described here comes from a study of cytomegalovirus exposure and HLA in healthy donors. Generated by immunoSEQ multiplex PCR, the TCRdb table keeps only in-frame clones and is missing some. The sample holds tens of thousands of clones; around 90% are singletons and the top ten take 3.8%. V shed 3 bases and J shed 5 bases, with 14 bases lying between them. Germline V lookup: CDR1 KGHSH, CDR2 LQKENI. The CDR3 length is 14 residues. Sequenced sample: PBMCs. The sequence was obtained from a woman aged 18-35 years in good health and CMV-seropositive. The J gene is TRBJ2-7, the V gene TRBV18, with a weak D call TRBD1 (7 bases). The CDR3 bases are TGTGCCAGCTCACCCGCGGAGGGGGCTAACGAGCAGTACTTC. As protein: CASSPAEGANEQYF.